One sample yielded the 22 T cell receptor beta chains listed below, sequenced in a study of blood T cell repertoires in COVID-19. Sequenced by immunoSEQ multiplex PCR; TCRdb stores in-frame clones only, minus some. Of some 290,000 clones in the sample, over 65% were seen once. Sequencing was carried out using peripheral blood. All receptors come from a man in his sixties who had recovered from COVID-19.

J is TRBJ1-1 and V is TRBV5-4; D is possibly TRBD1 (6 bases). Germline V gene data show CDR1 as SGHNT and CDR2 as YYREEE (reference sequence). The CDR3 runs 14 residues. The germline V and J ends were trimmed by 4 bases and 2 bases, with 12 bases remaining between them. The CDR3 nucleotides read TGTGCCAGCAGCCCCAACAGGGATAACACTGAAGCTTTCTTT. As protein: CASSPNRDNTEAFF.

This clone came up once. CDR3 nucleotides: TGTGCCAGCAGTTACGAGACAGGGCGCGAGCAGTACTTC. Protein: CASSYETGREQYF. The rearrangement links TRBV6-5 to TRBJ2-7, with 7 positions matching TRBD1. The CDR3 contains 13 residues. V gave up 2 bases and J gave up 6 bases; unmatched junction bases: 4. Germline V CDR1 and CDR2: MNHEY, SVGAGI.

The rearrangement joins TRBV6-5 to TRBJ1-3; D perhaps matches TRBD1 (5 bases). Trimming removed 0 bases at V and 2 bases at J, with 11 bases between. CDR1 and CDR2 from the germline V gene are MNHEY and SVGAGI. CDR3 length: 16 amino acids. CDR3 DNA: TGTGCCAGCAGTTACTCTCCGGGGGTAACTGGAAACACCATATATTTT. It translates to CASSYSPGVTGNTIYF.

The V and J genes are TRBV27 and TRBJ2-7, with D perhaps TRBD2 (5 bases). With 4 bases removed from V and 0 bases from J, the gap between germline ends came to 10 bases. Germline CDR1 reads MNHEY; CDR2 reads SMNVEV (reference sequence). The CDR3 sequence is 14 residues long. DNA for the CDR3: TGTGCCAGCAGTTCTCGGCGGGCCTCCTACGAGCAGTACTTC. It is translated as CASSSRRASYEQYF.

This chain joins TRBV28 and TRBJ1-3; D is possibly TRBD1 (6 bases). The CDR3 contains 15 residues. CDR1 is MDHEN and CDR2 is SYDVKM in the germline V gene. Deletions cut 6 bases from V and 2 bases from J, with 14 bases between. The CDR3 loop is CASSGRGETGNTIYF. CDR3 coding DNA: TGTGCCAGCAGCGGGAGGGGGGAGACTGGAAACACCATATATTTT.

This chain uses TRBV6-6 with TRBJ1-2; D might be TRBD1 (6 bases). Germline CDR1 is MNHNY and CDR2 is SVGAGI (reference sequence). Trimming took 2 bases from V and 8 from J, leaving 6 bases between them. This CDR3 contains 11 residues. The CDR3 region has the DNA TGTGCCAGCAGTTACCAGGGGGGCTACACCTTC. Translation gives CASSYQGGYTF.

This chain connects TRBV6-5 to TRBJ1-1; D is unresolved. The V gene's germline CDR1 is MNHEY and CDR2 SVGAGI. This CDR3 is 15 amino acids long. Between the trimmed V and J ends, which lost 0 bases and 4 bases, there was a span of 12 bases. The DNA of the CDR3 is TGTGCCAGCAGTTACTCGAGAGGGTCGGGCACTGAAGCTTTCTTT. Its translation: CASSYSRGSGTEAFF.

The V and J genes are TRBV27 and TRBJ2-3; D not resolved. The CDR3 loop spans 16 amino acids. In germline, CDR1 is MNHEY, CDR2 SMNVEV (reference sequence). V was shortened by 6 bases and J by 4 bases, with 20 bases between the two germline ends. CDR3 sequence reads: CASRARLLLFPDTQYF. In DNA, the CDR3 is TGTGCCAGCAGGGCGAGACTGCTCCTCTTCCCAGATACGCAGTATTTT.

V is TRBV4-2 and J is TRBJ2-7; D is unresolved. CDR1 and CDR2 from the germline V gene are LGHNA and YNFKEQ. Trimming removed 3 bases from V and 3 bases from J, with 9 bases in between. The CDR3 contains 13 residues. CDR3 sequence (DNA): TGTGCCAGCAGCCAGGAGCTCGGCTACGAGCAGTACTTC. It is translated as CASSQELGYEQYF.

This clone was detected a few times. The chain combines TRBV9 with TRBJ1-5; 10 nucleotides agree with TRBD1. The CDR3 totals 16 residues. With V trimmed by 4 bases and J by 2 bases, 6 bases remained unmatched. The germline CDR1 and CDR2 sequences are SGDLS and YYNGEE. The CDR3 DNA sequence: TGTGCCAGCAGCACCGGGACAGGGGCTGGCAATCAGCCCCAGCATTTT. It translates to CASSTGTGAGNQPQHF.

V gene TRBV24-1 combines with J gene TRBJ2-7, with D possibly TRBD2 on 5 matching bases. Germline CDR1 and CDR2: KGHDR and SFDVKD. The germline V and J ends were trimmed by 3 bases and 5 bases, with 16 bases remaining between them. The CDR3 is made up of 15 amino acids. The CDR3: CATSDARERKDEQYF. CDR3 DNA: TGTGCCACCAGTGATGCGAGGGAACGTAAAGACGAGCAGTACTTC.

The chain employs TRBV19 and TRBJ2-2, with TRBD2 identical over 7 bases. Germline loops: CDR1 LNHDA, CDR2 SQIVND (reference sequence). V gave up 5 bases and J gave up 0 bases; unmatched junction bases: 9. CDR3 length: 17 amino acids. The CDR3 protein is CASSRWAGATNTGELFF. The CDR3 nucleotides read TGTGCCAGTAGTCGATGGGCGGGAGCGACGAACACCGGGGAGCTGTTTTTT.

The chain recombines TRBV6-5 with TRBJ2-5, with 14 bases identical to TRBD2. Germline-derived CDR1 and CDR2 are MNHEY and SVGAGI. This CDR3 has 16 amino acids. After removal of 2 bases from V and 4 bases from J, the junction contained 3 bases not matched to a gene. The CDR3 DNA is TGTGCCAGCAGTTACGGGACTAGCGGGAGCCGAGAGACCCAGTACTTC. This encodes CASSYGTSGSRETQYF.

V gene TRBV3-1 (or the pseudogene TRBV3-2) combines with J gene TRBJ2-2, with TRBD2 as a possible D gene (5 bases). The CDR3 runs 15 residues. The germline V gene encodes CDR1 LGHDT and CDR2 YNNKEL (reference sequence). Trimming pared 3 bases from V and 1 base from J, leaving 9 bases between. CDR3 in amino acids: CASSHRGRNTGELFF. CDR3 DNA sequence: TGTGCCAGCAGCCACCGGGGAAGGAACACCGGGGAGCTGTTTTTT.

The rearrangement uses TRBV10-3 and TRBJ2-3; D is unresolved. The CDR3 covers 12 residues. CDR1 and CDR2 from the germline V gene are ENHRY and SYGVKD. Deletions cut 4 bases from V and 4 bases from J, with 6 bases between. This CDR3 is CAISVEADTQYF. In DNA, the CDR3 is TGTGCCATCAGTGTAGAGGCAGATACGCAGTATTTT.

This chain joins TRBV29-1 and TRBJ1-6; D possibly corresponds to TRBD1 (6 bases). CDR3 length: 17 residues. The V and J ends lost 4 bases and 8 bases respectively, with 24 bases between them. From germline, CDR1 is SQVTM and CDR2 ANQGSEA. In DNA, the CDR3 is TGCAGCGTTGCTCGTGAAACAAAAGGACAGATAGATTCACCCCTCCACTTT. Translating it yields CSVARETKGQIDSPLHF. Complete variable domain (other parts from reference TRBV29-1 and TRBJ1-6): SAVISQKPSRDICQRGTSLTIQCQVDSQVTMMFWYRQQPGQSLTLIATANQGSEATYESGFVIDKFPISRPNLTFSTLTVSNMSPEDSSIYLCSVARETKGQIDSPLHFGNGTRLTVT.

This clone was seen just once. The chain has TRBV28 and TRBJ2-7, with TRBD1 as a possible D gene (6 bases). Per germline, CDR1 MDHEN and CDR2 SYDVKM. V was shortened by 7 bases and J by 0 bases, with 10 bases between the two germline ends. This CDR3 is built from 13 residues. CDR3 bases: TGTGCCAGCACCCGACAGGACTCCTACGAGCAGTACTTC. Its protein is CASTRQDSYEQYF.

This sequence joins TRBV5-1 and TRBJ2-7; no clear D gene. Germline lookup yields CDR1 SGHRS and CDR2 YFSETQ. The CDR3 contains 15 residues. Trimming cost V 0 bases and J 3 bases, with 13 bases left between them. This CDR3 is CASSLGYPTRYEQYF. CDR3 sequence (DNA): TGCGCCAGCAGCTTGGGGTACCCCACACGCTACGAGCAGTACTTC.

This clone was counted only a few times. CDR3 protein: CASSLGGQPTGELFF. The CDR3 nucleotides are TGTGCCAGCAGCTTGGGGGGACAGCCGACCGGGGAGCTGTTTTTT. The chain carries TRBV5-4 and TRBJ2-2; 7 bases map to TRBD1. The CDR3 is made up of 15 amino acids. The J segment lost 5 bases and the V segment lost 0 bases, leaving 4 bases of the junction unmatched. Per the germline V gene, CDR1 is SGHNT and CDR2 is YYREEE (reference sequence).

This chain connects TRBV7-2 to TRBJ1-4; D gene uncertain. With 5 bases removed from V and 6 bases from J, the gap between germline ends came to 7 bases. The CDR3 is 12 residues long. From germline, CDR1 is SGHTA and CDR2 FQGNSA. CDR3 sequence (DNA): TGTGCCAGCAGCCACCAGGATGAAAAACTGTTTTTT. Translated: CASSHQDEKLFF.

This chain joins TRBV28 and TRBJ1-4; 8 positions agree with TRBD1. The germline CDR1 and CDR2 sequences are MDHEN and SYDVKM. J lost 4 bases, V lost 7 bases, and 5 bases had no gene match. CDR3 length: 14 residues. CDR3 bases: TGTGCCAGCACGGGGACAGGCGTTAATGAAAAACTGTTTTTT. Amino acid sequence: CASTGTGVNEKLFF.

The J gene is TRBJ2-1, the V gene TRBV10-3; TRBD2 agrees at 10 bases. The CDR3 is 16 amino acids. Trimming cost V 5 bases and J 7 bases; bases outside gene matches: 11. Germline V CDR1 and CDR2: ENHRY, SYGVKD. CDR3 residues: CAISYRASGSLNEQFF. In DNA form, the CDR3 reads TGTGCCATCAGTTACAGGGCTAGCGGGAGCTTGAATGAGCAGTTCTTC.